These T cell receptor beta chains were read from a single sample in a study of control samples from healthy donors and cancer patients. Generated by immunoSEQ multiplex PCR, the TCRdb table keeps only in-frame clones and is missing some. The repertoire holds over 70,000 clones, with about 88% as singletons. The sequenced sample consisted of PBMCs. The receptors come from a woman aged 45-60 years with colorectal cancer. CDR3s include the opening cysteine and the closing phenylalanine or tryptophan. The D gene is left open where the match is weak. Clone size is stated in some rows and not others, as once, few, many or a class when expanded.

j_call: TRBJ2-6; clone_size: -; v_call: TRBV5-8; d_call: -; cdr3_aa: CASSATGRSSGANVLTF; cdr3_nt: TGTGCCAGCAGCGCCACAGGGAGGAGCTCTGGGGCCAACGTCCTGACTTTC
j_call: TRBJ1-1; clone_size: once; v_call: TRBV7-9; d_call: -; cdr3_aa: CASSLGETNTEAFF; cdr3_nt: TGTGCCAGCAGCTTAGGGGAGACAAACACTGAAGCTTTCTTT
j_call: TRBJ1-5; clone_size: few; v_call: TRBV7-8; d_call: -; cdr3_aa: CASSPARVWQPQHF; cdr3_nt: TGTGCCAGCAGCCCCGCGAGGGTCTGGCAGCCCCAGCATTTT
j_call: TRBJ1-2; clone_size: -; v_call: TRBV20-1; d_call: -; cdr3_aa: CSAPGRSGYTF; cdr3_nt: TGCAGTGCCCCGGGCAGGTCTGGCTACACCTTC
j_call: TRBJ2-1; clone_size: -; v_call: TRBV5-1; d_call: -; cdr3_aa: CASSLSWPGGMVNEQFF; cdr3_nt: TGCGCCAGCAGCTTGAGTTGGCCAGGGGGGATGGTGAATGAGCAGTTCTTC
j_call: TRBJ1-4; clone_size: few; v_call: TRBV15; d_call: TRBD1; cdr3_aa: CATSRGQGATNEKLFF; cdr3_nt: TGTGCCACCAGCAGAGGACAGGGAGCAACTAATGAAAAACTGTTTTTT
j_call: TRBJ2-1; clone_size: few; v_call: TRBV3-1/TRBV3-2; d_call: TRBD1; cdr3_aa: CASSQATGGYNEQFF; cdr3_nt: TGTGCCAGCAGCCAAGCAACAGGGGGTTACAATGAGCAGTTCTTC
j_call: TRBJ2-1; clone_size: -; v_call: TRBV7-2; d_call: TRBD2; cdr3_aa: CASTPGTSLNEQFF; cdr3_nt: TGTGCCAGCACCCCGGGGACTAGCCTCAATGAGCAGTTCTTC
j_call: TRBJ1-2; clone_size: -; v_call: TRBV28; d_call: -; cdr3_aa: CASSSTRQKIYGYTF; cdr3_nt: TGTGCCAGCAGTTCTACCCGACAGAAGATTTATGGCTACACCTTC
j_call: TRBJ1-1; clone_size: -; v_call: TRBV29-1; d_call: -; cdr3_aa: CSVVTDSRQAFF; cdr3_nt: TGCAGCGTTGTGACGGACAGTAGACAGGCTTTCTTT
j_call: TRBJ1-1; clone_size: -; v_call: TRBV5-5; d_call: TRBD1; cdr3_aa: CASSQDRGNTEAFF; cdr3_nt: TGTGCCAGCAGCCAAGACAGGGGGAACACTGAAGCTTTCTTT
j_call: TRBJ1-6; clone_size: -; v_call: TRBV4-1; d_call: -; cdr3_aa: CASSQGTAGNSPLHF; cdr3_nt: TGCGCCAGCAGCCAGGGGACGGCGGGCAATTCACCCCTCCACTTT
j_call: TRBJ1-6; clone_size: -; v_call: TRBV25-1; d_call: -; cdr3_aa: CASSDSSYNSPLHF; cdr3_nt: TGTGCCAGCAGCGACAGCTCCTATAATTCACCCCTCCACTTT
j_call: TRBJ2-6; clone_size: -; v_call: TRBV6-5; d_call: -; cdr3_aa: CASSYSIGANVLTF; cdr3_nt: TGTGCCAGCAGTTACTCGATAGGGGCCAACGTCCTGACTTTC
j_call: TRBJ1-5; clone_size: -; v_call: TRBV7-9; d_call: -; cdr3_aa: CASSLSEGSQPQHF; cdr3_nt: TGTGCCAGCAGCTTAAGTGAGGGCAGTCAGCCCCAGCATTTT
j_call: TRBJ1-1; clone_size: -; v_call: TRBV5-6; d_call: TRBD1; cdr3_aa: CASSHGGQLNTEAFF; cdr3_nt: TGTGCCAGCAGCCACGGGGGACAGCTGAACACTGAAGCTTTCTTT
j_call: TRBJ2-1; clone_size: -; v_call: TRBV10-1; d_call: TRBD2; cdr3_aa: CASSEVVGGGNEQFF; cdr3_nt: TGCGCCAGCAGTGAAGTTGTAGGCGGGGGGAATGAGCAGTTCTTC
j_call: TRBJ2-3; clone_size: -; v_call: TRBV28; d_call: TRBD1; cdr3_aa: CASSSRQGATDTQYF; cdr3_nt: TGTGCCAGCAGTTCTAGACAGGGGGCGACAGATACGCAGTATTTT
j_call: TRBJ2-1; clone_size: -; v_call: TRBV4-1; d_call: TRBD2; cdr3_aa: CASSQVSGTRVLDEQFF; cdr3_nt: TGCGCCAGCAGCCAAGTCTCCGGGACTAGAGTATTGGATGAGCAGTTCTTC
j_call: TRBJ1-2; clone_size: -; v_call: TRBV19; d_call: TRBD1; cdr3_aa: CASSPLTGGGYGYTF; cdr3_nt: TGTGCCAGTAGTCCCTTGACAGGGGGCGGCTATGGCTACACCTTC
j_call: TRBJ2-1; clone_size: -; v_call: TRBV28; d_call: TRBD1; cdr3_aa: CASSRDSYSYNEQFF; cdr3_nt: TGTGCCAGCAGTCGGGACAGTTACTCCTACAATGAGCAGTTCTTC
j_call: TRBJ1-2; clone_size: -; v_call: TRBV15; d_call: -; cdr3_aa: CATSRDKSSNYGYTF; cdr3_nt: TGTGCCACCAGCAGAGATAAGAGCAGCAACTATGGCTACACCTTC
j_call: TRBJ2-2; clone_size: -; v_call: TRBV3-1/TRBV3-2; d_call: TRBD1; cdr3_aa: CASSRTGGNTGELFF; cdr3_nt: TGTGCCAGCAGCCGGACAGGGGGGAACACCGGGGAGCTGTTTTTT
j_call: TRBJ1-3; clone_size: once; v_call: TRBV7-2; d_call: -; cdr3_aa: CASSPRTVSGNTIYF; cdr3_nt: TGTGCCAGCAGCCCCCGGACAGTCTCTGGAAACACCATATATTTT
j_call: TRBJ2-2; clone_size: -; v_call: TRBV7-2; d_call: TRBD2; cdr3_aa: CASSPPGGGINTGELFF; cdr3_nt: TGTGCCAGCAGCCCCCCCGGGGGAGGGATAAACACCGGGGAGCTGTTTTTT
j_call: TRBJ1-2; clone_size: -; v_call: TRBV5-5; d_call: TRBD1; cdr3_aa: CASSWDRESYTF; cdr3_nt: TGTGCCAGCAGCTGGGACAGGGAATCGTACACCTTC
j_call: TRBJ1-2; clone_size: -; v_call: TRBV5-8; d_call: -; cdr3_aa: CASSSSPGTTYVSGYTF; cdr3_nt: TGTGCCAGCAGCTCCTCTCCCGGGACAACCTATGTCTCTGGCTACACCTTC
j_call: TRBJ1-6; clone_size: -; v_call: TRBV6-2/TRBV6-3; d_call: TRBD1; cdr3_aa: CASSYSGQGNSPLHF; cdr3_nt: TGTGCCAGCAGTTACTCCGGACAGGGAAATTCACCCCTCCACTTT
j_call: TRBJ2-2; clone_size: -; v_call: TRBV4-2; d_call: -; cdr3_aa: CASSQVSLGSGMTGELFF; cdr3_nt: TGTGCCAGCAGCCAAGTATCGTTGGGTAGCGGTATGACCGGGGAGCTGTTTTTT
j_call: TRBJ2-5; clone_size: -; v_call: TRBV29-1; d_call: -; cdr3_aa: CSDLTRSETQYF; cdr3_nt: TGCAGCGACTTGACTAGGAGCGAGACCCAGTACTTC
j_call: TRBJ2-1; clone_size: -; v_call: TRBV10-3; d_call: TRBD2; cdr3_aa: CAISEPAGGLYNEQFF; cdr3_nt: TGTGCCATCAGTGAGCCAGCGGGGGGTCTCTACAATGAGCAGTTCTTC
j_call: TRBJ1-4; clone_size: -; v_call: TRBV30; d_call: TRBD1; cdr3_aa: CAWRGRGRNEKLFF; cdr3_nt: TGTGCCTGGAGGGGAAGGGGGCGGAATGAAAAACTGTTTTTT
j_call: TRBJ2-3; clone_size: -; v_call: TRBV9; d_call: TRBD2; cdr3_aa: CASSVGASGGTDTQYF; cdr3_nt: TGTGCCAGCAGCGTAGGGGCTAGCGGGGGTACAGATACGCAGTATTTT
j_call: TRBJ1-4; clone_size: -; v_call: TRBV9; d_call: -; cdr3_aa: CASSVAPQGSNEKLFF; cdr3_nt: TGTGCCAGCAGCGTAGCTCCTCAGGGCTCTAATGAAAAACTGTTTTTT
j_call: TRBJ2-1; clone_size: -; v_call: TRBV11-3; d_call: -; cdr3_aa: CASSGENEQFF; cdr3_nt: TGTGCCAGCAGCGGGGAGAATGAGCAGTTCTTC
j_call: TRBJ2-3; clone_size: -; v_call: TRBV28; d_call: -; cdr3_aa: CASSPTGPNILTDTQYF; cdr3_nt: TGTGCCAGCAGTCCGACCGGACCGAACATACTCACAGATACGCAGTATTTT
j_call: TRBJ2-1; clone_size: -; v_call: TRBV6-5; d_call: TRBD1; cdr3_aa: CASSPDRDTYNEQFF; cdr3_nt: TGTGCCAGCAGCCCCGACAGGGATACATACAATGAGCAGTTCTTC